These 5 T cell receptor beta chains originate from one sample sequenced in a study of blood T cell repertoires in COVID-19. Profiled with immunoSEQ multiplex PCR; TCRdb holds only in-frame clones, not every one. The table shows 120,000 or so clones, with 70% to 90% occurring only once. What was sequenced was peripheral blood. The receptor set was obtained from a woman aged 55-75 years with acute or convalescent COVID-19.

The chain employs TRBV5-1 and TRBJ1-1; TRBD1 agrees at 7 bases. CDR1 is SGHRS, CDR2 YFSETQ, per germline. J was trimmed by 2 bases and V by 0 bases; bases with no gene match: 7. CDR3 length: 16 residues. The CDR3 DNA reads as TGCGCCAGCAGCTTGGCTATAAGGACAGGAAACACTGAAGCTTTCTTT. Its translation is CASSLAIRTGNTEAFF.

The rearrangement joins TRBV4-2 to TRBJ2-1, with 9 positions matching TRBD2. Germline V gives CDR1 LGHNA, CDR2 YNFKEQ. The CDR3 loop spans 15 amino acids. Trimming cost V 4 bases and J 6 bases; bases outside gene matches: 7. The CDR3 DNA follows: TGTGCCAGCAGCCCTATAGCGGGAGCTGGCAATGAGCAGTTCTTC. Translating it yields CASSPIAGAGNEQFF.

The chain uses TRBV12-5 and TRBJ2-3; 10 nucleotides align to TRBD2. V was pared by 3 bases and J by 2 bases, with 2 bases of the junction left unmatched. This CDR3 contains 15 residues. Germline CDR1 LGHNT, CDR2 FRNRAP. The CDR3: CASGLGTSATDTQYF. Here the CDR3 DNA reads TGTGCTAGTGGTTTAGGGACTAGCGCCACAGATACGCAGTATTTT.

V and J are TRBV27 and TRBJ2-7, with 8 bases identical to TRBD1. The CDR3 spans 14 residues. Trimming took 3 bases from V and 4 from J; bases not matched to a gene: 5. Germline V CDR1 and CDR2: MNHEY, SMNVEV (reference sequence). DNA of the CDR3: TGTGCCAGCAGTTTCCGGGACAGGAGTTACGAGCAGTACTTC. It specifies CASSFRDRSYEQYF.

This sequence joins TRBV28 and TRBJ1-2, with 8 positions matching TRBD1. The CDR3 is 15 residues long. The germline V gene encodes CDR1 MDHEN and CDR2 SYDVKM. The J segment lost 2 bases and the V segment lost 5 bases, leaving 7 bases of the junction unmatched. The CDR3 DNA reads TGTGCCAGCAGTGCGCCGGACAGGGTAAACTATGGCTACACCTTC. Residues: CASSAPDRVNYGYTF.